The 8 T cell receptor beta chains presented below share a single source sample, sequenced in a study of regulatory T cells in long-lasting Graves disease. With iRepertoire HTBI primers and Arm-PCR of CDR3 regions, TCR beta libraries were built. TCRdb used MiXCR to reprocess the multiplex PCR reads, holding one entry per CDR3 protein. This table holds a few hundred thousand distinct CDR3 sequences, 10% to 15% found once. Time point specified: newly diagnosed GD, antithyroid drugs for less than 3 months. From PBMCs, RNA was extracted and then used to make the TCR library. These records were also assigned to another study, of T cells in Graves' hyperthyroidism and ophthalmopathy.

The specimen comprised peripheral blood mononuclear cells (PBMCs), sampled at new diagnosis, from a patient treated with antithyroid drugs. The receptors were sampled from a woman aged 18-35 years with Graves disease.

The chain joins TRBV19 to TRBJ2-1, with unresolved D. Trimming removed 7 bases from V and 0 bases from J, with 16 bases in between. CDR3 length equals 16 residues. The germline V gene encodes CDR1 LNHDA and CDR2 SQIVND (reference sequence). CDR3 sequence (DNA): TGTGCCAGTATGCTAACCCATGGAACCTCCTACAATGAGCAGTTCTTC. It yields the protein CASMLTHGTSYNEQFF.

CDR3 region: CSARGTSGRFGVNNEQFF. In DNA form, the CDR3 reads TGCAGTGCCCGCGGGACTAGCGGGAGATTTGGGGTAAACAATGAGCAGTTCTTC. This chain connects TRBV20-1 to TRBJ2-1; TRBD2 agrees at 14 bases. This CDR3 spans 18 amino acids. V shed 6 bases, J shed 5 bases, and the junction held 15 bases outside the gene matches. The germline V gene encodes CDR1 DFQATT and CDR2 SNEGSKA (reference sequence).

This clonotype was recorded at least ten times. V is TRBV6-5 and J is TRBJ2-7, with D possibly matching TRBD2 (6 bases). Germline values: CDR1 MNHEY, CDR2 SVGAGI. There are 19 residues in the CDR3. Trimming took off 0 bases at V and 5 bases at J, with 26 bases between the two ends. CDR3 sequence (DNA): TGTGCCAGCAGTTACTCGGTTGGAGGGCGGGGCCTTCCTGGGGACGAGCAGTACTTC. Translating gives CASSYSVGGRGLPGDEQYF.

The sample holds many counts of this clonotype. The chain is built from TRBV7-9 and TRBJ2-7; 7 bases fit TRBD2. The CDR3 loop spans 13 amino acids. The ends lost 5 bases at V and 3 bases at J; junction bases unmatched: 4. From germline, CDR1 is SEHNR and CDR2 FQNEAQ (reference sequence). The CDR3: CASSRGLIYEQYV. For the CDR3, the DNA is TGTGCCAGCAGCCGGGGACTAATCTACGAGCAGTACGTC.

This clonotype has a count of ten or more. This chain uses TRBV28 with TRBJ2-3; 11 bases fit TRBD2. CDR3 length: 16 residues. V was pared by 4 bases and J by 3 bases, with 6 bases of the junction left unmatched. Germline-derived CDR1 and CDR2 are MDHEN and SYDVKM. The CDR3 here is CASSSITSGGTDTQYF. The DNA of the CDR3 is TGTGCCAGCAGTTCCATCACTAGCGGGGGTACAGATACGCAGTATTTT. The full variable domain, with the rest looked up from reference TRBV28 and TRBJ2-3, is DVKVTQSSRYLVKRTGEKVFLECVQDMDHENMFWYRQDPGLGLRLIYFSYDVKMKEKGDIPEGYSVSREKKERFSLILESASTNQTSMYLCASSSITSGGTDTQYFGPGTRLTVL.

This clonotype has a count of ten or more. This rearrangement joins TRBV7-9 to TRBJ2-1; a weak D match, TRBD2 (5 bases). The V gene lost 6 bases and the J gene lost 7 bases, with 19 bases spanning the gap. The germline gives CDR1 SEHNR, CDR2 FQNEAQ (reference sequence). The CDR3 is made up of 15 amino acids. Here the CDR3 DNA reads TGTGCCAGCAGTTTGAGTGGGAGCGTGTATAATGAGCAGTTCTTC. Encoded protein: CASSLSGSVYNEQFF.

The table lists this clonotype with many counts. The chain employs TRBV28 and TRBJ2-1; D is unresolved. Germline CDR1 MDHEN, CDR2 SYDVKM. The V and J ends lost 2 bases and 0 bases respectively, with 11 bases between them. The CDR3 is made up of 16 amino acids. The CDR3 DNA follows: TGTGCCAGCAGTTTACGTTCCCCATCCTCCTACAATGAGCAGTTCTTC. Residues: CASSLRSPSSYNEQFF.

This clonotype was seen many times. In DNA, the CDR3 is TGTGCCATCAGTGAGTCGACTCGGCTAGCGGGAGTAAGAACAGATACGCAGTATTTT. It specifies CAISESTRLAGVRTDTQYF. The J gene is TRBJ2-3, the V gene TRBV10-3; 10 nucleotides align to TRBD2. Germline V gene data show CDR1 as ENHRY and CDR2 as SYGVKD. The junction had 12 bases not matched to a gene; V was cut back by 0 bases and J by 3 bases. This CDR3 is built from 19 residues.